These T cell receptor beta chains were read from a single sample in a study of T cells in localized non-small cell lung cancer. TCRdb keeps only in-frame clones here, not all; method: immunoSEQ multiplex PCR. The table has around 91,000 clones, 87% seen once. The material sequenced was peripheral blood, taken before any cancer treatment. All receptors derive from a man aged 35 to 70 with stage I squamous cell lung carcinoma. Each CDR3 is given with its conserved first and last residue. Each record gives: V gene, J gene, D gene, clone size, CDR3 DNA, CDR3 protein. D genes are given only for firm matches. Part of the rows lack a size; the others show once, few, many or a class for expanded clones.

V gene: TRBV5-4
J gene: TRBJ2-3
D gene: NA
clone size: NA
CDR3 DNA: TGTGCCAGCAGCTTTACAGATACGCAGTATTTT
CDR3 protein: CASSFTDTQYF

V gene: TRBV5-5
J gene: TRBJ1-6
D gene: NA
clone size: few
CDR3 DNA: TGTGCCAGCAGCTTGGCCCCCATGGTCAATTCACCCCTCCACTTT
CDR3 protein: CASSLAPMVNSPLHF

V gene: TRBV28
J gene: TRBJ2-7
D gene: NA
clone size: NA
CDR3 DNA: TGTGCCAGCAGTTTAACTATGGGGCTCTACGAGCAGTACTTC
CDR3 protein: CASSLTMGLYEQYF

V gene: TRBV6-5
J gene: TRBJ2-7
D gene: TRBD2
clone size: NA
CDR3 DNA: TGTGCCAGCAGTTACTCGGGCGGGGGGTGGTACGAGCAGTACTTC
CDR3 protein: CASSYSGGGWYEQYF

V gene: TRBV28
J gene: TRBJ1-1
D gene: NA
clone size: NA
CDR3 DNA: TGTGCCAGCCTACCAGACAGGTTGATCGTGTACACTGAAGCTTTCTTT
CDR3 protein: CASLPDRLIVYTEAFF

V gene: TRBV10-3
J gene: TRBJ1-5
D gene: TRBD1
clone size: NA
CDR3 DNA: TGTGCCATCAGTGGACAGGGAGGCAATCAGCCCCAGCATTTT
CDR3 protein: CAISGQGGNQPQHF

V gene: TRBV5-1
J gene: TRBJ1-2
D gene: TRBD1
clone size: NA
CDR3 DNA: TGCGCCAGCAGCTTGGCCCACAGGGGTGACGGCTACACCTTC
CDR3 protein: CASSLAHRGDGYTF

V gene: TRBV28
J gene: TRBJ1-5
D gene: NA
clone size: NA
CDR3 DNA: TGTGCCAGCAGTTTCCCAAGGGACAATCAGCCCCAGCATTTT
CDR3 protein: CASSFPRDNQPQHF

V gene: TRBV6-5
J gene: TRBJ2-7
D gene: TRBD1
clone size: NA
CDR3 DNA: TGTGCCAGCAGCGACAGGGGGCTCGCGAACTACGAGCAGTACTTC
CDR3 protein: CASSDRGLANYEQYF

V gene: TRBV19
J gene: TRBJ2-4
D gene: NA
clone size: NA
CDR3 DNA: TGTGCCAGTAGTATTGTCCGCGGGGCCAAAAACATTCAGTACTTC
CDR3 protein: CASSIVRGAKNIQYF

V gene: TRBV5-4
J gene: TRBJ1-3
D gene: NA
clone size: NA
CDR3 DNA: TGTGCCACTTCGACCCCGCTCTCTGGAAACACCATATATTTT
CDR3 protein: CATSTPLSGNTIYF

V gene: TRBV9
J gene: TRBJ1-2
D gene: TRBD1
clone size: NA
CDR3 DNA: TGTGCCAGCAGCGTAGCTTTGGGACAGGGGGGCTATGGCTACACCTTC
CDR3 protein: CASSVALGQGGYGYTF

V gene: TRBV7-9
J gene: TRBJ2-3
D gene: TRBD2
clone size: NA
CDR3 DNA: TGTGCCAGCAGCCATAGCGGGGGCACCACAGATACGCAGTATTTT
CDR3 protein: CASSHSGGTTDTQYF

V gene: TRBV10-1
J gene: TRBJ2-3
D gene: NA
clone size: NA
CDR3 DNA: TGCGCCAGCAGTGATTCGCGAGGCACAGATACGCAGTATTTT
CDR3 protein: CASSDSRGTDTQYF

V gene: TRBV11-2
J gene: TRBJ1-6
D gene: NA
clone size: NA
CDR3 DNA: TGTGCCAGCAGCCCTCAGGACTCGTGGGGGCGATCACCCCTCCACTTT
CDR3 protein: CASSPQDSWGRSPLHF

V gene: TRBV18
J gene: TRBJ1-6
D gene: NA
clone size: NA
CDR3 DNA: TGTGCCAGCTCACCCCTTCGCGAGAAATCGGGGAATTCACCCCTCCACTTT
CDR3 protein: CASSPLREKSGNSPLHF

V gene: TRBV6-1
J gene: TRBJ1-6
D gene: TRBD1
clone size: NA
CDR3 DNA: TGTGCCAGCACTCAACGACAGGGGGTCAATTCACCCCTCCACTTT
CDR3 protein: CASTQRQGVNSPLHF

V gene: TRBV2
J gene: TRBJ2-5
D gene: NA
clone size: NA
CDR3 DNA: TGTGCCACACGACAGAGGGCTGCACGGGAGACCCAGTACTTC
CDR3 protein: CATRQRAARETQYF

V gene: TRBV2
J gene: TRBJ2-6
D gene: NA
clone size: NA
CDR3 DNA: TGTGCCAGCCGGGGCGGGCCCTTATTCGACGGGGCCAACGTCCTGACTTTC
CDR3 protein: CASRGGPLFDGANVLTF

V gene: TRBV7-2
J gene: TRBJ1-1
D gene: NA
clone size: few
CDR3 DNA: TGTGCCAGCAGCTTAGGGCAGGGGAGAGAAGCTTTCTTT
CDR3 protein: CASSLGQGREAFF

V gene: TRBV5-1
J gene: TRBJ1-6
D gene: NA
clone size: NA
CDR3 DNA: TGCGCCAGCAGCTTGGTATCCGGTTTAAATTCACCCCTCCACTTT
CDR3 protein: CASSLVSGLNSPLHF

V gene: TRBV2
J gene: TRBJ2-7
D gene: NA
clone size: once
CDR3 DNA: TGTGCCAGCAGTGAGGGCCGCTACGAGCAGTACTTC
CDR3 protein: CASSEGRYEQYF

V gene: TRBV19
J gene: TRBJ2-3
D gene: TRBD2
clone size: NA
CDR3 DNA: TGTGCCAGTGTTCCTAGCGGGGGGGGCACAGATACGCAGTATTTT
CDR3 protein: CASVPSGGGTDTQYF

V gene: TRBV7-2
J gene: TRBJ1-1
D gene: NA
clone size: NA
CDR3 DNA: TGTGCCAGCAGCTTAGGTAGCGGGCACACTGAAGCTTTCTTT
CDR3 protein: CASSLGSGHTEAFF